Below, 15 T cell receptor beta chains from the same sample are listed, as sequenced in a study of cytomegalovirus exposure and HLA in healthy donors. It was with 60 Vbeta and 13 Jbeta primers that the PCR ran. Clones were read by immunoSEQ multiplex PCR, and TCRdb kept only the in-frame ones, dropping some. The top ten hold about 3.4% of the sample, which has around 200,000 clones, roughly 73% seen once. Sample: PBMCs. The receptors here all came from a female donor in good health and CMV-seronegative.

V is TRBV5-4 and J is TRBJ2-1; the match to TRBD2 covers 15 bases. The ends lost 4 bases at V and 6 bases at J; junction bases unmatched: 2. The CDR3 spans 15 residues. CDR1 is SGHNT and CDR2 is YYREEE in the germline V gene (reference sequence). CDR3 loop: CASSKGLAGGNEQFF. For the CDR3, the DNA is TGTGCCAGCAGCAAGGGACTAGCGGGGGGCAATGAGCAGTTCTTC.

This clone has only one observation. The genes are TRBV12-2 and TRBJ2-7; the table calls TRBD2, which could not be checked here. TRBV12-2 is designated a pseudogene. The CDR3 length is 15 residues. CDR3 amino acids: CASRLADKWLYEQYF. The CDR3 DNA follows: TGTGCAAGTCGACTCGCGGATAAGTGGCTCTACGAGCAGTACTTC.

The chain carries TRBV5-1 and TRBJ2-5, with 7 bases identical to TRBD1. V was pared by 0 bases and J by 5 bases, with 1 base of the junction left unmatched. Germline V gene data show CDR1 as SGHRS and CDR2 as YFSETQ. The CDR3 is 13 amino acids. This chain's CDR3 is CASSLETGETQYF. In DNA, the CDR3 is TGCGCCAGCAGCTTGGAGACAGGGGAGACCCAGTACTTC.

J is TRBJ2-3 and V is TRBV2, with 8 bases identical to TRBD2. Germline V gene sequence: CDR1 SNHLY, CDR2 FYNNEI. The CDR3 runs 16 residues. J lost 1 base, V lost 8 bases, and 11 bases had no gene match. CDR3 in amino acids: CASSQPGLVGTDTQYF. CDR3 nucleotide sequence: TGTGCCAGCTCACAACCGGGACTAGTGGGCACAGATACGCAGTATTTT.

The rearrangement links TRBV5-1 to TRBJ2-2; D gene ambiguous. CDR1 is SGHRS and CDR2 is YFSETQ in the germline V gene. CDR3 length: 16 amino acids. Trimming cost V 2 bases and J 1 base, with 12 bases left between them. The DNA for the CDR3 is TGCGCCAGCAGCTTAGCCTCCGGCGGGAACACCGGGGAGCTGTTTTTT. This gives the protein CASSLASGGNTGELFF.

The chain uses TRBV19 and TRBJ2-2, with D perhaps matching TRBD2 (6 bases). There are 14 residues in the CDR3. Trimming removed 5 bases from V and 4 bases from J, with 11 bases in between. From germline, CDR1 is LNHDA and CDR2 SQIVND (reference sequence). CDR3 DNA: TGTGCCAGTAGTGACAGACTAGGCACCGGGGAGCTGTTTTTT. As protein: CASSDRLGTGELFF. Variable domain in full (rest from reference TRBV19 and TRBJ2-2): DGGITQSPKYLFRKEGQNVTLSCEQNLNHDAMYWYRQDPGQGLRLIYYSQIVNDFQKGDIAEGYSVSREKKESFPLTVTSAQKNPTAFYLCASSDRLGTGELFFGEGSRLTVL.

The V gene is TRBV28, the J gene TRBJ1-2, with 12 bases that match TRBD1. Germline V gene data show CDR1 as MDHEN and CDR2 as SYDVKM. This CDR3 contains 15 residues. Trimming removed 4 bases from V and 6 bases from J; junction bases left unmatched: 6. In nucleotides, the CDR3 is TGTGCCAGCAGTTCGCACCGGGACAGGGGGCATGGCTACACCTTC. Amino acid sequence: CASSSHRDRGHGYTF.

The chain uses TRBV29-1 and TRBJ2-3, with TRBD2 matching over 7 bases. The V and J ends lost 2 bases and 4 bases, in that order; junction bases with no gene match: 9. Germline CDR1 reads SQVTM; CDR2 reads ANQGSEA. The CDR3 is 15 amino acids. The CDR3 DNA sequence: TGCAGCGTTGAAAGTGGCGGGAGAAGGTCAGATACGCAGTATTTT. As protein: CSVESGGRRSDTQYF.

This clone was observed a handful of times. The V gene is TRBV15, the J gene TRBJ2-2; TRBD1 matches at 10 bases. CDR1 LNHNV and CDR2 YYDKDF come from the germline V gene (reference sequence). CDR3 size: 13 residues. The V and J ends lost 5 bases and 7 bases, in that order; junction bases with no gene match: 1. The CDR3 DNA is TGTGCCACCAGCGGACAGGGGGGCGGGGAGCTGTTTTTT. Translating it yields CATSGQGGGELFF.

This clone was seen a few times. This chain connects TRBV30 to TRBJ1-2, with a tentative D call TRBD1 (6 bases). The CDR3 has 13 amino acids. Deletions cut 2 bases from V and 3 bases from J, with 10 bases between. CDR1 GTSNPN and CDR2 SVGIG come from the germline V gene (reference sequence). The CDR3: CAWSTGFDYGYTF. CDR3 sequence (DNA): TGTGCCTGGAGTACAGGGTTCGACTATGGCTACACCTTC.

The rearrangement joins TRBV6-4 to TRBJ1-6; D might be TRBD1 (5 bases). The germline CDR1 and CDR2 sequences are MRHNA and SNTAGT. Trimming took 3 bases from V and 5 from J, leaving 5 bases between them. The CDR3 runs to 13 residues. The CDR3 DNA reads TGTGCCAGCAGTGAAGGGGATAATTCACCCCTCCACTTT. Translated, it gives CASSEGDNSPLHF.

This clone was recorded only once. The V gene is TRBV27, the J gene TRBJ2-7; weak D call: TRBD1 (7 bases). V shed 0 bases and J shed 1 base, with 10 bases lying between them. The CDR3 has 15 amino acids. The germline V gene encodes CDR1 MNHEY and CDR2 SMNVEV (reference sequence). CDR3 nucleotides: TGTGCCAGCAGTTTATCTTCAGGGGGGTCCTACGAGCAGTACTTC. It encodes CASSLSSGGSYEQYF.

The rearrangement uses TRBV28 and TRBJ1-4, with TRBD1 matching over 8 bases. Per germline, CDR1 MDHEN and CDR2 SYDVKM. V lost 5 bases to trimming and J lost 10 bases; unmatched junction nucleotides: 12. This CDR3 comprises 15 residues. CDR3 nucleotides: TGTGCCAGCAGTCCTGGGGGGCAGGGGGCGAGAAAACTGTTTTTT. It is translated as CASSPGGQGARKLFF.

This clone has only a few counts. The rearrangement joins TRBV28 to TRBJ2-7; possibly TRBD2 for D (5 bases). In germline, CDR1 is MDHEN, CDR2 SYDVKM. Trimming left V 4 bases short and J 2 bases short, with 15 bases between. CDR3 length equals 15 residues. The CDR3 DNA is TGTGCCAGCAGTTCGCCGGGATCAAATACCTACGAGCAGTACTTC. As protein: CASSSPGSNTYEQYF.

The chain employs TRBV6-6 and TRBJ1-4; D gene uncertain. Germline-derived CDR1 and CDR2 are MNHNY and SVGAGI (reference sequence). Trimming removed 6 bases at V and 9 bases at J, with 11 bases between. The CDR3 consists of 12 residues. CDR3 sequence: CASSGPGKKLFF. In DNA form, the CDR3 reads TGTGCCAGCAGCGGTCCGGGGAAAAAACTGTTTTTT.